The 29 T cell receptor beta chains below come from one sample, sequenced in a study of T cell responses to AZD1222 COVID-19 vaccine. Using immunoSEQ multiplex PCR, the repertoire was profiled, and TCRdb retains in-frame clones only, with some absent. The profile shows under 150,000 clones, about 91% of them singletons. The source was peripheral blood, collected on day 0 of AZD1222 vaccination. These receptors came from an adult in good health.

V and J are TRBV3-1 (or the pseudogene TRBV3-2) and TRBJ1-2; 8 bases fit TRBD1. CDR3 length: 18 amino acids. The J segment lost 4 bases and the V segment lost 6 bases, leaving 19 bases of the junction unmatched. CDR1 is LGHDT, CDR2 YNNKEL, per germline (reference sequence). The CDR3 loop is CASSYKPDRGRWGYGYTF. The CDR3 DNA follows: TGTGCCAGCAGTTACAAGCCCGACAGGGGAAGATGGGGCTATGGCTACACCTTC.

The V and J genes are TRBV15 and TRBJ2-7, with TRBD2 matching 7 bases. The CDR3 loop spans 15 amino acids. Trimming cost V 1 base and J 4 bases; bases outside gene matches: 7. Germline V lookup: CDR1 LNHNV, CDR2 YYDKDF (reference sequence). The chain's CDR3 is CATSRVGGSGYEQYF. DNA of the CDR3: TGTGCCACCAGCAGAGTAGGCGGGAGCGGTTACGAGCAGTACTTC.

In its sample, this clone was seen once. V and J are TRBV7-6 and TRBJ2-3; 8 bases are shared with TRBD1. The germline gives CDR1 SGHVS, CDR2 FNYEAQ. Germline trimming cut 1 base from V and 0 bases from J; bases unmatched to any gene: 6. The CDR3 extends over 17 amino acids. The CDR3 nucleotides read TGTGCCAGCAGCTTAGGTCCGCAGGGGGCTAGCACAGATACGCAGTATTTT. Translation: CASSLGPQGASTDTQYF.

Only a few counts were recorded for this clone. The chain carries TRBV15 and TRBJ1-4; tentative D call: TRBD1 (5 bases). V lost 0 bases and J lost 0, with 8 bases in between. This CDR3 spans 16 amino acids. Germline assignment: CDR1 LNHNV and CDR2 YYDKDF (reference sequence). The CDR3, as DNA: TGTGCCACCAGCAGAGATGGGGGTGCAACTAATGAAAAACTGTTTTTT. Translation: CATSRDGGATNEKLFF.

The CDR3 spells CASSVPGTYEQYF. The CDR3 bases are TGTGCCAGCAGCGTACCGGGGACCTACGAGCAGTACTTC. The chain employs TRBV6-5 and TRBJ2-7, with D perhaps TRBD2 (5 bases). The CDR3 consists of 13 residues. Between the trimmed V and J ends, which lost 6 bases and 2 bases, there was a span of 11 bases. CDR1 and CDR2 (germline): MNHEY, SVGAGI.

The chain joins TRBV13 to TRBJ1-3; D call uncertain. Trimming stripped 3 bases from V and 0 bases from J, with 9 bases between. This CDR3 has 15 residues. Germline V gene lookup returns CDR1 PRHDT and CDR2 FYEKMQ (reference sequence). The CDR3 DNA is TGTGCCAGCAGCTTTGGCGGAGTCTCTGGAAACACCATATATTTT. Protein product: CASSFGGVSGNTIYF.

The chain is built from TRBV18 and TRBJ2-5; D is perhaps TRBD1 (6 bases). The V and J ends lost 2 bases and 4 bases respectively, with 8 bases between them. In germline, CDR1 is KGHSH, CDR2 LQKENI. CDR3 length: 13 amino acids. CDR3 bases: TGTGCCAGCTCACCAGCAGGGGTAGAGACCCAGTACTTC. Translated, it gives CASSPAGVETQYF. Complete variable domain (other parts from reference TRBV18 and TRBJ2-5): NAGVMQNPRHLVRRRGQEARLRCSPMKGHSHVYWYRQLPEEGLKFMVYLQKENIIDESGMPKERFSAEFPKEGPSILRIQQVVRGDSAAYFCASSPAGVETQYFGPGTRLLVL.

This chain connects TRBV6-1 to TRBJ1-5; possible D gene TRBD1, 6 bases. Germline loops: CDR1 MNHNS, CDR2 SASEGT. The CDR3 is 14 residues long. Between the trimmed V and J ends, which lost 3 bases and 9 bases, there was a span of 15 bases. Written as DNA, the CDR3 is TGTGCCAGCAGTGAGGGGGCAGGCCCTAGGCCCCAGCATTTT. It codes for CASSEGAGPRPQHF.

The chain links TRBV2 to TRBJ1-5, with TRBD1 as a possible D gene (6 bases). Trimming left V 0 bases short and J 1 base short, with 19 bases between. Germline V gene lookup returns CDR1 SNHLY and CDR2 FYNNEI. This CDR3 spans 19 amino acids. Written as DNA, the CDR3 is TGTGCCAGCAGTGAAGCCCTACGGGCAGGGGCCGGGAGCAATCAGCCCCAGCATTTT. It translates to CASSEALRAGAGSNQPQHF.

The V gene is TRBV19, the J gene TRBJ2-1; D is perhaps TRBD1 (5 bases). V gave up 1 base and J gave up 6 bases, with 10 bases separating them. CDR1 and CDR2 (germline): LNHDA, SQIVND (reference sequence). The CDR3 extends over 14 amino acids. CDR3 coding DNA: TGTGCCAGTAGTATAGGGGGCGTGGGCAATGAGCAGTTCTTC. Its protein is CASSIGGVGNEQFF.

The chain recombines TRBV6-5 with TRBJ1-2; 9 bases line up with TRBD1. In germline, CDR1 is MNHEY, CDR2 SVGAGI. The length of the CDR3 is 12 residues. V shed 5 bases, J shed 7 bases, and the junction held 2 bases outside the gene matches. In DNA form, the CDR3 reads TGTGCCAGCAGTCAGACAGGGGGTGGCTACACCTTC. Protein product: CASSQTGGGYTF.

This clone was counted once. This chain links TRBV5-1 with TRBJ1-3; unclear D gene. Trimming left V 4 bases short and J 4 bases short, with 6 bases between. The CDR3 runs 12 residues. CDR1 is SGHRS, CDR2 YFSETQ, per germline. The CDR3 loop reads CASSVQGNTIYF. As DNA, the CDR3 is TGCGCCAGCAGCGTACAGGGAAACACCATATATTTT.

CDR3 nucleotides: TGTGCCAGCAGGCTTAGGGACAATTCACCCCTCCACTTT. Encoded protein: CASRLRDNSPLHF. This chain uses TRBV6-5 with TRBJ1-6; TRBD1 is a possible D gene (5 bases). Trimming cost V 6 bases and J 7 bases, with 10 bases left between them. The CDR3 totals 13 residues. The V gene's germline CDR1 is MNHEY and CDR2 SVGAGI.

The chain carries TRBV9 and TRBJ2-2; 11 bases fit TRBD2. The CDR3 consists of 16 residues. Germline V lookup: CDR1 SGDLS, CDR2 YYNGEE. V lost 1 base, J lost 6 bases, and 5 bases stayed unmatched. CDR3 amino acids: CASSVTSGRIAGELFF. In DNA form, the CDR3 reads TGTGCCAGCAGCGTAACTAGCGGGAGAATTGCCGGGGAGCTGTTTTTT.

CDR3 sequence reads: CASSLQGQSNTEAFF. The CDR3, as DNA: TGTGCCAGCAGCCTTCAAGGACAGTCAAACACTGAAGCTTTCTTT. The chain combines TRBV5-8 with TRBJ1-1; possibly TRBD1 for D (6 bases). V gave up 4 bases and J gave up 2 bases, with 15 bases separating them. The germline gives CDR1 SGHTS, CDR2 YDEGEE. The CDR3 runs 15 residues.

The chain combines TRBV3-1 (or the pseudogene TRBV3-2) with TRBJ1-1; the D is unclear. Germline CDR1 and CDR2: LGHDT and YNNKEL (reference sequence). The ends were cut back, 0 bases at V and 6 bases at J, with 17 bases in the middle. CDR3 length equals 16 residues. CDR3 DNA sequence: TGTGCCAGCAGCCAAGAGAGTACTTTCGCGGGCGCTGAAGCTTTCTTT. Its protein product is CASSQESTFAGAEAFF.

The V and J genes are TRBV3-1 (or the pseudogene TRBV3-2) and TRBJ2-2, with D unresolved. The V gene's germline CDR1 is LGHDT and CDR2 YNNKEL (reference sequence). V was shortened by 2 bases and J by 6 bases, with 10 bases between the two germline ends. The CDR3 totals 14 residues. CDR3 residues: CASSQSPGAGELFF. CDR3 DNA sequence: TGTGCCAGCAGCCAATCGCCGGGCGCCGGGGAGCTGTTTTTT.

In this sample, this clone turned up a few times. The CDR3 reads CSVAVNSNQPQHF. The CDR3 nucleotides are TGCAGCGTTGCAGTTAATAGCAATCAGCCCCAGCATTTT. The chain couples TRBV29-1 to TRBJ1-5; D not resolved. Per the germline V gene, CDR1 is SQVTM and CDR2 is ANQGSEA. The CDR3 has 13 residues. The V end was cut by 4 bases, the J end by 0 bases, with 7 bases between. Combining the CDR3 with reference TRBV29-1 and TRBJ1-5 gives the whole variable domain SAVISQKPSRDICQRGTSLTIQCQVDSQVTMMFWYRQQPGQSLTLIATANQGSEATYESGFVIDKFPISRPNLTFSTLTVSNMSPEDSSIYLCSVAVNSNQPQHFGDGTRLSIL.

V and J are TRBV20-1 and TRBJ1-4; 8 bases are shared with TRBD1. CDR3 length equals 13 residues. From germline, CDR1 is DFQATT and CDR2 SNEGSKA (reference sequence). The V gene end was trimmed by 3 bases and the J gene end by 7 bases; junction bases not matched to a gene: 4. As DNA, the CDR3 is TGCAGTGCTAGTGGCAGGGGGCTTGAAAAACTGTTTTTT. Protein sequence: CSASGRGLEKLFF.

V gene TRBV6-6 combines with J gene TRBJ2-7, with D uncertain. The CDR3 is 14 residues long. The V gene lost 0 bases and the J gene lost 5 bases, with 11 bases spanning the gap. Per germline, CDR1 MNHNY and CDR2 SVGAGI (reference sequence). CDR3 DNA: TGTGCCAGCAGTTACTCCAGGTCGTTCGACGAGCAGTACTTC. It is translated as CASSYSRSFDEQYF.

The chain is built from TRBV18 and TRBJ1-3, with TRBD1 as a possible D gene (5 bases). Trimming left V 3 bases short and J 0 bases short, with 18 bases between. The V gene's germline CDR1 is KGHSH and CDR2 LQKENI. The CDR3 has 18 residues. Written as DNA, the CDR3 is TGTGCCAGCTCACCGTCGTTGGCGGCGGGACCCTCTGGAAACACCATATATTTT. Protein: CASSPSLAAGPSGNTIYF. The full variable domain, in which reference TRBV18 and TRBJ1-3 provide the parts outside the CDR3, is NAGVMQNPRHLVRRRGQEARLRCSPMKGHSHVYWYRQLPEEGLKFMVYLQKENIIDESGMPKERFSAEFPKEGPSILRIQQVVRGDSAAYFCASSPSLAAGPSGNTIYFGEGSWLTVV.

This chain connects TRBV23-1 to TRBJ2-6, with 11 nucleotides matching TRBD1. TRBV23-1 is an ORF; its function is uncertain. The J segment lost 3 bases and the V segment lost 0 bases, leaving 7 bases of the junction unmatched. This CDR3 spans 19 amino acids. The CDR3 spells CASSQSRDRGESGANVLTF. The CDR3 DNA reads TGCGCCAGCAGTCAATCCAGGGACAGGGGGGAGAGTGGGGCCAACGTCCTGACTTTC.

CDR3 coding DNA: TGTGCCTCCCAGGGGGGGGAGTACGAGCAGTACTTC. This codes for CASQGGEYEQYF. The chain uses TRBV6-5 and TRBJ2-7; either TRBD1 or TRBD2 may supply D (7 bases each). Germline V CDR1 and CDR2: MNHEY, SVGAGI. Trimming took 11 bases from V and 4 from J, leaving 15 bases between them. CDR3 length equals 12 residues.

The J gene is TRBJ2-6, the V gene TRBV29-1; TRBD2 matches at 7 bases. CDR1 is SQVTM and CDR2 is ANQGSEA in the germline V gene. The ends lost 2 bases at V and 0 bases at J; junction bases unmatched: 1. This CDR3 is built from 15 residues. The CDR3 loop is CSVETGGSGANVLTF. CDR3 bases: TGCAGCGTTGAAACGGGGGGCTCTGGGGCCAACGTCCTGACTTTC.

This clone was seen once. The V gene is TRBV6-6, the J gene TRBJ1-2, with a weak D call TRBD1 (5 bases). This CDR3 has 16 residues. CDR1 and CDR2 from the germline V gene are MNHNY and SVGAGI (reference sequence). Trimming shortened V by 7 bases and J by 0 bases, and 18 bases separated the two germline ends. The chain's CDR3 is CASTRGEELANYGYTF. CDR3 nucleotides: TGTGCCAGCACCCGGGGGGAGGAATTAGCTAACTATGGCTACACCTTC.

The gene calls are TRBV7-8 and TRBJ2-3; D ambiguous. The length of the CDR3 is 15 residues. V lost 1 base to trimming and J lost 2 bases, with 10 bases between them. The germline V gene has CDR1 SGHVS and CDR2 FQNEAQ. The CDR3 protein is CASSLEGPLTDTQYF. The CDR3 DNA reads TGTGCCAGCAGCTTAGAAGGGCCCCTCACAGATACGCAGTATTTT. The whole variable domain, remainder taken from reference TRBV7-8 and TRBJ2-3, is GAGVSQSPRYKVAKRGQDVALRCDPISGHVSLFWYQQALGQGPEFLTYFQNEAQLDKSGLPSDRFFAERPEGSVSTLKIQRTQQEDSAVYLCASSLEGPLTDTQYFGPGTRLTVL.

The chain joins TRBV2 to TRBJ1-3; no clear D gene. V was cut by 6 bases and J by 0 bases, with 12 bases left in between. The germline V gene has CDR1 SNHLY and CDR2 FYNNEI. The CDR3 has 15 amino acids. The CDR3 region has the DNA TGTGCCAGCAGCCCGGTCCTTTCCTCTGGAAACACCATATATTTT. Translating gives CASSPVLSSGNTIYF.

V and J are TRBV5-4 and TRBJ2-3; the match to TRBD2 covers 8 bases. The CDR3 contains 16 residues. Trimming at V came to 0 bases and at J to 1 base, leaving 4 bases not matched to a gene. Germline V gives CDR1 SGHNT, CDR2 YYREEE (reference sequence). CDR3 coding DNA: TGTGCCAGCAGCTTGGAGGAGACTAGCGGCACAGATACGCAGTATTTT. Protein: CASSLEETSGTDTQYF.

The gene calls are TRBV4-1 and TRBJ1-6; D remains unclear. Per the germline V gene, CDR1 is MGHRA and CDR2 is YSYEKL. CDR3 size: 16 residues. V shed 0 bases and J shed 0 bases, with 6 bases lying between them. CDR3: CASSQDGSSYNSPLHF. The CDR3 DNA reads TGCGCCAGCAGCCAAGATGGAAGCTCCTATAATTCACCCCTCCACTTT.